Reported below is one T cell receptor (beta chain). Antigen: not known. From germline, CDR1 is SGHNT and CDR2 YYREEE (reference sequence). The CDR3 totals 14 residues. V gave up 4 bases and J gave up 1 base, with 9 bases separating them. The entry originates in a study of T cell responses to AZD1222 COVID-19 vaccine. Study conclusions and caveats: Spike was spanned by vaccine-associated CD4 TCRs, with dominance at 160-218 and 743-854.

Measured with immunoSEQ multiplex PCR; TCRdb has only the in-frame clones, and not every one. The sample yields around 78,000 clones, about 82% seen once. Specimen: peripheral blood, collected on day 0 of AZD1222 vaccination. The clonotype comes from an adult in good health. The J gene is TRBJ2-1, the V gene TRBV5-4; D perhaps matches TRBD1 (5 bases). CDR3 in amino acids: CASSLTGSYNEQFF. DNA of the CDR3: TGTGCCAGCAGCCTTACAGGTTCCTACAATGAGCAGTTCTTC. The whole variable domain, filled in from reference TRBV5-4 and TRBJ2-1, reads ETGVTQSPTHLIKTRGQQVTLRCSSQSGHNTVSWYQQALGQGPQFIFQYYREEENGRGNFPPRFSGLQFPNYSSELNVNALELDDSALYLCASSLTGSYNEQFFGPGTRLTVL.